This is a list of T cell receptor beta chains from one sample in a study of blood T cells in healthy people across ages. Each CDR3 protein is one row after TCRdb ran MiXCR on the 5' RACE reads. In the table there are some 900,000 distinct CDR3 sequences, about 48% of which are singletons. Material for sequencing was blood. These receptors all come from a man aged 25-45 years in good health. Both conserved end residues are part of each CDR3. The order of the fields is J gene, D gene, CDR3 length, clone size, V gene, CDR3 protein, CDR3 DNA. A D gene is named only where the DNA matches it firmly. Rows give clone size only sometimes, using once, few, many, or a class for an expanded clone.

TRBJ1-1,NA,14,few,TRBV7-9,CASSRETANTEAFF,TGTGCCAGCAGCCGCGAGACAGCTAACACTGAAGCTTTCTTT
TRBJ1-1,NA,15,NA,TRBV13,CASSLESRVDTEAFF,TGTGCCAGCAGCTTAGAATCCAGGGTTGACACTGAAGCTTTCTTT
TRBJ2-3,NA,16,NA,TRBV20-1,CSARDQEGGRTDTQYF,TGCAGTGCTAGAGATCAAGAGGGGGGGAGGACAGATACGCAGTATTTT
TRBJ2-1,NA,12,NA,TRBV20-1,CSASLQRDEQFF,TGCAGTGCTAGTTTACAGCGAGATGAGCAGTTCTTC
TRBJ2-7,NA,13,few,TRBV5-1,CASSVVGNYEQYF,TGCGCCAGCAGCGTGGTGGGGAACTACGAGCAGTACTTC
TRBJ1-5,TRBD1,16,NA,TRBV15,CATSRVDRGHNQPQHF,TGTGCCACCAGCAGAGTGGACAGGGGGCATAATCAGCCCCAGCATTTT
TRBJ1-6,NA,14,NA,TRBV12-3/TRBV12-4,CASSLEVKNSPLHF,TGTGCCAGCAGTTTGGAAGTCAAAAATTCACCCCTCCACTTT
TRBJ1-2,TRBD1,16,NA,TRBV5-1,CASSSTGTGDNYGYTF,TGCGCCAGCAGCTCAACTGGGACAGGGGATAACTATGGCTACACCTTC
TRBJ2-3,NA,16,NA,TRBV27,CASSPPGILGTDTQYF,TGTGCCAGCAGTCCTCCCGGGATTTTGGGCACAGATACGCAGTATTTT
TRBJ1-1,NA,15,few,TRBV28,CASSSPFGGPIEAFF,TGTGCCAGCAGTTCTCCTTTCGGGGGGCCCATAGAAGCTTTCTTT
TRBJ2-5,NA,15,NA,TRBV15,CATRFRPGPQETQYF,TGTGCCACCAGATTTAGACCAGGCCCCCAAGAGACCCAGTACTTC
TRBJ2-6,TRBD1,14,many,TRBV20-1,CSAIGTVGANVLTF,TGCAGTGCTATAGGGACAGTTGGGGCCAACGTCCTGACTTTC
TRBJ2-1,NA,14,NA,TRBV7-2,CASSWEAKRYEQFF,TGTGCCAGCAGCTGGGAAGCTAAACGATATGAGCAGTTCTTC
TRBJ2-3,NA,16,NA,TRBV7-8,CASTAGAGLGTDTQYF,TGTGCCAGCACCGCGGGGGCAGGGCTTGGCACAGATACGCAGTATTTT
TRBJ1-1,NA,12,few,TRBV3-1,CASSQGQSEAFF,TGTGCCAGCAGCCAAGGACAGTCTGAAGCTTTCTTT
TRBJ2-1,NA,14,many,TRBV27,CASTERRLNNEQFF,TGTGCCAGCACAGAGCGACGATTAAACAATGAGCAGTTCTTC
TRBJ1-5,NA,13,NA,TRBV2,CASGRDTDQPQHF,TGTGCCAGCGGCCGGGACACGGATCAGCCCCAGCATTTT
TRBJ2-3,TRBD2,17,NA,TRBV6-2/TRBV6-3,CASSPILAGVGADTQYF,TGTGCCAGCAGCCCTATTCTAGCGGGAGTTGGGGCAGATACGCAGTATTTT
TRBJ2-7,NA,10,few,TRBV20-1,CSASRDEQYF,TGCAGTGCTAGCAGAGACGAGCAGTACTTC
TRBJ2-7,NA,15,once,TRBV7-9,CASSDTGSLSYEQYF,TGTGCCAGCAGCGATACCGGGAGCCTCTCCTACGAGCAGTACTTC
TRBJ2-5,NA,14,few,TRBV29-1,CSVEERSVQETQYF,TGCAGCGTTGAGGAGAGGAGCGTTCAAGAGACCCAGTACTTC
TRBJ2-7,NA,12,few,TRBV7-2,CASQSGDYEQYF,TGTGCCAGCCAATCGGGAGATTACGAGCAGTACTTC
TRBJ2-3,TRBD1,14,few,TRBV7-2,CASSLQGKADTQYF,TGTGCCAGCAGCCTACAGGGGAAAGCAGATACGCAGTATTTT
TRBJ1-2,NA,15,NA,TRBV12-3/TRBV12-4,CASATQAGHNYGYTF,TGTGCCAGCGCCACTCAGGCAGGACATAACTATGGCTACACCTTC
TRBJ2-7,NA,12,NA,TRBV4-2,CASSGGATEQYF,TGTGCCAGCAGCGGGGGGGCGACCGAGCAGTACTTC
TRBJ2-1,NA,14,NA,TRBV6-2/TRBV6-3,CASRGTSNPNEQFF,TGTGCCAGCAGGGGGACCAGCAACCCCAATGAGCAGTTCTTC
TRBJ2-7,NA,13,NA,TRBV28,CASKRASQGEQYF,TGTGCCAGCAAGAGGGCTTCTCAGGGCGAGCAGTACTTC
TRBJ2-7,NA,15,NA,TRBV9,CASSGPRAELYEQYF,TGTGCCAGCAGCGGACCGAGGGCCGAGTTGTACGAGCAGTACTTC
TRBJ1-4,TRBD1,14,NA,TRBV24-1,CATSSGTVSEKLFF,TGTGCCACCAGCTCCGGGACAGTGAGTGAAAAACTGTTTTTT
TRBJ1-2,NA,14,few,TRBV6-1,CASSERQGNYGYTF,TGTGCCAGCAGTGAAAGGCAGGGAAACTATGGCTACACCTTC
TRBJ2-3,NA,14,NA,TRBV20-1,CSASLAGAADKQYF,TGCAGTGCTAGTCTGGCAGGGGCCGCAGATAAGCAGTATTTT
TRBJ2-3,NA,14,NA,TRBV10-3,CAISEARGPDTQYF,TGTGCCATCAGTGAGGCCCGGGGACCAGATACGCAGTATTTT
TRBJ2-4,TRBD2,15,medium-sized,TRBV20-1,CSARTPGLREDIQYF,TGCAGTGCTAGAACACCGGGACTAAGGGAAGACATTCAGTACTTC
TRBJ2-2,TRBD2,15,once,TRBV7-2,CASSASGANTGELFF,TGTGCCAGCAGCGCCAGCGGGGCGAACACCGGGGAGCTGTTTTTT
TRBJ2-7,TRBD2,15,NA,TRBV7-4,CASSFGTGGYNEQYF,TGTGCCAGCAGCTTCGGAACGGGGGGATACAATGAGCAGTACTTC
TRBJ2-5,TRBD1,13,NA,TRBV29-1,CSARTGVGETQYF,TGCAGCGCCCGGACAGGGGTTGGGGAGACCCAGTACTTC
TRBJ2-3,NA,14,NA,TRBV5-1,CASSLDTGPDTQYF,TGCGCCAGCAGCTTGGATACGGGCCCAGATACGCAGTATTTT
TRBJ2-2,NA,14,NA,TRBV5-5,CASSPLGLAGELFF,TGTGCCAGCAGCCCCCTGGGGCTCGCCGGGGAGCTGTTTTTT
TRBJ1-2,NA,14,NA,TRBV20-1,CSATKDGPNYGYTF,TGCAGTGCTACTAAGGACGGTCCTAACTATGGCTACACCTTC
TRBJ2-1,TRBD2,16,few,TRBV7-2,CASSSPGLAGPREQFF,TGTGCCAGCAGCTCGCCGGGACTAGCGGGTCCTAGGGAGCAGTTCTTC
TRBJ2-2,TRBD1,17,NA,TRBV4-3,CASSQSAAGQGAGELFF,TGCGCCAGCAGCCAATCAGCCGCGGGACAGGGGGCCGGGGAGCTGTTTTTT
TRBJ2-3,NA,15,NA,TRBV20-1,CSALPFGQSTDTQYF,TGCAGTGCCCTCCCTTTCGGACAGAGCACAGATACGCAGTATTTT
TRBJ1-1,NA,15,NA,TRBV4-1,CASSHQGRRNTEAFF,TGCGCCAGCAGCCATCAGGGACGGCGGAACACTGAAGCTTTCTTT
TRBJ2-3,TRBD2,16,NA,TRBV9,CASSKAAGGGTDTQYF,TGTGCCAGCAGCAAGGCAGCGGGGGGAGGGACAGATACGCAGTATTTT
TRBJ1-2,TRBD1,14,few,TRBV9,CASSPHDRGYGYTF,TGTGCCAGCAGCCCTCACGACAGGGGCTATGGCTACACCTTC
TRBJ2-5,TRBD2,13,NA,TRBV28,CASTKRGYETQYF,TGTGCCAGCACGAAGCGGGGATACGAGACCCAGTACTTC
TRBJ2-6,NA,17,few,TRBV6-1,CASSEFHGVDGANVLTF,TGTGCCAGCAGTGAATTTCACGGGGTAGATGGGGCCAACGTCCTGACTTTC
TRBJ2-1,TRBD2,15,NA,TRBV6-5,CASSYGRGWYNEQFF,TGTGCCAGCAGTTACGGGCGGGGGTGGTACAATGAGCAGTTCTTC
TRBJ2-3,TRBD2,14,few,TRBV9,CASTLAGGTDTQYF,TGTGCCAGCACCTTAGCGGGGGGTACAGATACGCAGTATTTT
TRBJ2-1,TRBD2,14,few,TRBV7-9,CASSLGLVDNEQFF,TGTGCCAGCAGCTTGGGACTAGTCGACAATGAGCAGTTCTTC
TRBJ2-1,NA,11,many,TRBV7-8,CASSLAHEQFF,TGTGCCAGCAGCTTAGCCCATGAGCAGTTCTTC
TRBJ2-7,TRBD2,13,NA,TRBV11-2,CASVRGGYNEQYF,TGTGCCAGCGTGAGGGGAGGGTACAATGAGCAGTACTTC
TRBJ2-1,TRBD1,16,few,TRBV6-6,CASSSGQENSYNEQFF,TGTGCCAGCAGCAGCGGACAGGAGAACTCCTACAATGAGCAGTTCTTC
TRBJ2-7,TRBD1,12,NA,TRBV29-1,CSVGQGGGEQYF,TGCAGCGTGGGACAGGGAGGTGGGGAGCAGTACTTC
TRBJ1-4,TRBD1,18,NA,TRBV4-3,CASSQGAGQATTNEKLFF,TGCGCCAGCAGCCAAGGGGCGGGACAGGCCACAACTAATGAAAAACTGTTTTTT
TRBJ2-7,TRBD1,16,NA,TRBV27,CASSVGRDRVLYEQYF,TGTGCCAGCAGCGTAGGCCGGGACAGGGTCCTATACGAGCAGTACTTC